The rows below give T cell receptor beta chains drawn from one sample of a study of CD8 T cells in Susac syndrome. TCRdb re-derived calls from the immunoSEQ multiplex PCR reads in MiXCR, one entry per CDR3 protein. The repertoire holds 85,000 to 90,000 distinct CDR3 sequences, with 80% to 95% as singletons. The sample comprised CD8+ T cells from PBMCs. The receptors shown here come from a human donor in good health. Each CDR3 is given with its conserved first and last residue. D genes are given only for firm matches.

d_call	v_call	j_call	cdr3_nt	cdr3_aa
TRBD2	TRBV20-1	TRBJ2-4	TGCAGTGCTAGAGATCCGGGGCGGGCGGGGGGAACCAAAAACATTCAGTACTTC	CSARDPGRAGGTKNIQYF
-	TRBV13	TRBJ2-5	TGTGCCAGCAGCCCTCGACAGGTCCAAGAGACCCAGTACTTC	CASSPRQVQETQYF
TRBD1	TRBV6-6	TRBJ1-1	TGTGCCAGCAGTTACCTCACTACAGGGGCCATGGGAGCTTTCTTT	CASSYLTTGAMGAFF
-	TRBV5-1	TRBJ1-2	TGCGCCAGCAGCTTGAGGGGGGACGTCCTCGAAGGCTACACCTTC	CASSLRGDVLEGYTF
TRBD1	TRBV9	TRBJ1-5	TGTGCCAGCAGCAATCAGGGGGCTAGTCAGCCCCAGCATTTT	CASSNQGASQPQHF
TRBD1	TRBV29-1	TRBJ2-3	TGCAGCGTTACTGCTAAACGGACAGGGGGTTCAGATACGCAGTATTTT	CSVTAKRTGGSDTQYF
TRBD1	TRBV27	TRBJ2-1	TGTGCCAGCAGTTTAACACAGGGGGCTCACTCCTACAATGAGCAGTTCTTC	CASSLTQGAHSYNEQFF
-	TRBV2	TRBJ2-1	TGTGCCAGCAGTGAATTTGGAGTGTGGCAGGAAGAGTTCTTC	CASSEFGVWQEEFF
-	TRBV25-1	TRBJ2-1	TGTGCCAGCATGGGACCGAGGGGTTCCGTGTCGTACAATGAGCAGTTCTTC	CASMGPRGSVSYNEQFF
TRBD1	TRBV2	TRBJ1-2	TGTGCCAGCAGTGAATTTGGGGACAGCGGGCGCCGACCGAACTATGGCTACACCTTC	CASSEFGDSGRRPNYGYTF
TRBD1	TRBV18	TRBJ1-4	TGTGCCAGCTACCCGGGACAGGAGAATGAAAAACTGTTTTTT	CASYPGQENEKLFF
-	TRBV3-1	TRBJ2-7	TGTGCCAGCAGCCAAGTAAGTACAGGACCTAAGGGGGCCTACGAGCAGTACTTC	CASSQVSTGPKGAYEQYF
-	TRBV20-1	TRBJ1-2	TGCAGTGCCCCCGTCAACACAAACTATGGCTACACCTTC	CSAPVNTNYGYTF
TRBD1	TRBV29-1	TRBJ1-2	TGCAGCGTTGAAGTGTCACAGGGGTATGGCTACACCTTC	CSVEVSQGYGYTF
-	TRBV25-1	TRBJ2-2	TGTGCCAGCAGCCCCCTCGAACAGACCGGGGAGCTGTTTTTT	CASSPLEQTGELFF
-	TRBV27	TRBJ2-7	TGTGCCAGCAGTTTTACGGGGGCCTACGAGCAGTACTTC	CASSFTGAYEQYF
-	TRBV5-6	TRBJ2-5	TGTGCCAGCAGCTGGGGGGACTCCCAAGAGACCCAGTACTTC	CASSWGDSQETQYF